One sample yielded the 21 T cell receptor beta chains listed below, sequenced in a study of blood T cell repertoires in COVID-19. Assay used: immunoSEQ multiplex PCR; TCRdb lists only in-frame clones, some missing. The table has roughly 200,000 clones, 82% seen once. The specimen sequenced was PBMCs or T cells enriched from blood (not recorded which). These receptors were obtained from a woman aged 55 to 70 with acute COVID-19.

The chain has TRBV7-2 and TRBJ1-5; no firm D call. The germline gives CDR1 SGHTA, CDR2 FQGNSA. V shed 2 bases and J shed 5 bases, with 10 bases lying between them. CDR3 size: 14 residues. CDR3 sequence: CASSLQASDQPQHF. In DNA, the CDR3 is TGTGCCAGCAGCTTACAGGCCTCGGATCAGCCCCAGCATTTT. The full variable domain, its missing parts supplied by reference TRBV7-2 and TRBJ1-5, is GAGVSQSPSNKVTEKGKDVELRCDPISGHTALYWYRQSLGQGLEFLIYFQGNSAPDKSGLPSDRFSAERTGGSVSTLTIQRTQQEDSAVYLCASSLQASDQPQHFGDGTRLSIL.

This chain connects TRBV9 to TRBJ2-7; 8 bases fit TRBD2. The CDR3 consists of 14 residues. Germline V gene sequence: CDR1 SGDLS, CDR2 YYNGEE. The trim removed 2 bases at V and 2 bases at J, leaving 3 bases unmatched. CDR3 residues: CASSVSLAAYEQYF. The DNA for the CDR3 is TGTGCCAGCAGCGTGTCACTAGCGGCCTACGAGCAGTACTTC.

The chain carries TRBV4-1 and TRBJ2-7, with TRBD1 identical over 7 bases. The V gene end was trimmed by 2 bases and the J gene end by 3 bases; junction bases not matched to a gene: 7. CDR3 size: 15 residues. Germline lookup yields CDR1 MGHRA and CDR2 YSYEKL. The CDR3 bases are TGCGCCAGCAGCCAAAGACAGGGATCCGACTACGAGCAGTACTTC. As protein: CASSQRQGSDYEQYF.

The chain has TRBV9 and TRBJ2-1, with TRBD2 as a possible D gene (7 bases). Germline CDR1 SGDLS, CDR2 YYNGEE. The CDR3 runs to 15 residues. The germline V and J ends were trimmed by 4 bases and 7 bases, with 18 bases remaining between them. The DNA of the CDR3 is TGTGCCAGCAGCACAGGGACTAAACAGGGTAATGAGCAGTTCTTC. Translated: CASSTGTKQGNEQFF. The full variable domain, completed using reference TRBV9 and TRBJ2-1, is DSGVTQTPKHLITATGQRVTLRCSPRSGDLSVYWYQQSLDQGLQFLIQYYNGEERAKGNILERFSAQQFPDLHSELNLSSLELGDSALYFCASSTGTKQGNEQFFGPGTRLTVL.

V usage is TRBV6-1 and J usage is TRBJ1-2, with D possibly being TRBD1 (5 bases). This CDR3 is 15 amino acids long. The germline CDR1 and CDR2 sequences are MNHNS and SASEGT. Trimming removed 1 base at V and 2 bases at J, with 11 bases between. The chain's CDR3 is CASSEGEGPNYGYTF. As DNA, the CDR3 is TGTGCCAGCAGTGAAGGGGAGGGACCGAACTATGGCTACACCTTC.

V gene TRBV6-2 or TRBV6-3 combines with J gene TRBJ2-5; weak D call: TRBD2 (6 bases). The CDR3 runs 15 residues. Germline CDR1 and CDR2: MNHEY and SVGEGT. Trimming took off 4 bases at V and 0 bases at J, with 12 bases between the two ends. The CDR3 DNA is TGTGCCAGCAGTTTGGAGGGCTTGTACCAAGAGACCCAGTACTTC. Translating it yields CASSLEGLYQETQYF.

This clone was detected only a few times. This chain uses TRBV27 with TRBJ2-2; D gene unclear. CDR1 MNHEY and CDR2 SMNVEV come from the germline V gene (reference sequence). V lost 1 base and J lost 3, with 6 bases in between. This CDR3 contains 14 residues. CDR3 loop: CASSLYQDTGELFF. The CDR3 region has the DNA TGTGCCAGCAGTTTATACCAGGACACCGGGGAGCTGTTTTTT.

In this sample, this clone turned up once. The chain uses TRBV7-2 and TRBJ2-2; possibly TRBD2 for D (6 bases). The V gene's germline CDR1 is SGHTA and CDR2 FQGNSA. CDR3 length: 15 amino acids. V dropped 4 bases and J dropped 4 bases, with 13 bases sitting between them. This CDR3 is CASSSRRGGTGELFF. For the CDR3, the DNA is TGTGCCAGCAGCTCGAGGCGGGGCGGCACCGGGGAGCTGTTTTTT.

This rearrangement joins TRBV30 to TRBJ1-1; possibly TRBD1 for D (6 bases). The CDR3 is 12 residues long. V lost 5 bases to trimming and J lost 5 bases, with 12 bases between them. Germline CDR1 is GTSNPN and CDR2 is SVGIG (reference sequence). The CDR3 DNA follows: TGTGCCTGGGGGGGGGCGCGAACTGAAGCTTTCTTT. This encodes CAWGGARTEAFF.

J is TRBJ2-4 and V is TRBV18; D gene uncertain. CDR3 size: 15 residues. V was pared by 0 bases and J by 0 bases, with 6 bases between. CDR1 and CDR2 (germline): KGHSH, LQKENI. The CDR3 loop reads CASSPPSLAKNIQYF. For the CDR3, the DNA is TGTGCCAGCTCACCACCGTCCCTAGCCAAAAACATTCAGTACTTC.

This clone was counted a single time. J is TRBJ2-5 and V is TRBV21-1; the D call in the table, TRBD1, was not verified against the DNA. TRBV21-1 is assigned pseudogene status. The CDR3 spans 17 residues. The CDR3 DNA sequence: TGTGCCAGCATCCCCGGAACTACAGGGGGCGCGAAAGAGACCCAGTACTTC. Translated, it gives CASIPGTTGGAKETQYF.

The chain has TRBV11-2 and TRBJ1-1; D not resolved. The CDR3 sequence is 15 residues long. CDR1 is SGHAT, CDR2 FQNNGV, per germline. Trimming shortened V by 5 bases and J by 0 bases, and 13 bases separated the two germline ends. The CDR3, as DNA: TGTGCCAGCAGCCGAGAGCGGACCGTGAACACTGAAGCTTTCTTT. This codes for CASSRERTVNTEAFF.

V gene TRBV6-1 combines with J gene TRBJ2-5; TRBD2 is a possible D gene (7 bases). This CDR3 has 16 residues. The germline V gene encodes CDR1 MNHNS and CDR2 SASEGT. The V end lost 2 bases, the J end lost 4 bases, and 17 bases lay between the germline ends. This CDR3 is CASSENFGGGGETQYF. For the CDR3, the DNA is TGTGCCAGCAGTGAAAATTTTGGAGGGGGGGGAGAGACCCAGTACTTC.

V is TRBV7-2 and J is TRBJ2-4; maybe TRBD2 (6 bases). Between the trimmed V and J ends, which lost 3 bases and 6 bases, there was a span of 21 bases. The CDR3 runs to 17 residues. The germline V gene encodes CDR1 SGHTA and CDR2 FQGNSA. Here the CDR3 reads CASSFTALQGGLNIQYF. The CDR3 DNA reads TGTGCCAGCAGCTTCACGGCCCTCCAGGGAGGCTTAAACATTCAGTACTTC.

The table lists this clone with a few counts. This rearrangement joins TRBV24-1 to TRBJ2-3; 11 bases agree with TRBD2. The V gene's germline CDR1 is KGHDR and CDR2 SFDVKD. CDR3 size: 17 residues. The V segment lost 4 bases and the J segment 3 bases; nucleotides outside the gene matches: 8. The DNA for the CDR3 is TGTGCCACCAGTGACCTTAGCGGGGGGGCCGGGACAGATACGCAGTATTTT. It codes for CATSDLSGGAGTDTQYF.

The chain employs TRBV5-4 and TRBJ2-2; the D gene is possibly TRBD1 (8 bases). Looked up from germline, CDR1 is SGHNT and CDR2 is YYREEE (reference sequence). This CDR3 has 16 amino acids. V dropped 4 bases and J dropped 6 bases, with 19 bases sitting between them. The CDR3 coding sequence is TGTGCCAGCAGCCCAGGGGGCGGGGGTCGGGCCGGGGAGCTGTTTTTT. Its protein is CASSPGGGGRAGELFF.

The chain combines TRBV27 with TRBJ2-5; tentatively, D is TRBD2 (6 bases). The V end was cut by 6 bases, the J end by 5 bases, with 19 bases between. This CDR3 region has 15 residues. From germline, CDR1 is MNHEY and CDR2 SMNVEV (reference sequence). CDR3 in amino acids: CASSSGTYPRETQYF. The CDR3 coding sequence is TGTGCCAGCAGCTCCGGGACTTATCCGAGGGAGACCCAGTACTTC.

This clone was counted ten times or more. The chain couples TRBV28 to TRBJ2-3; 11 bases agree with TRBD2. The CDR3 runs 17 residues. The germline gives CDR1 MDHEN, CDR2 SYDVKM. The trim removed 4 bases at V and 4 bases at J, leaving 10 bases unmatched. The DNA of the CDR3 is TGTGCCAGCAGTTCCTCTGTGCGACTAGCGGGGTCAGATACGCAGTATTTT. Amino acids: CASSSSVRLAGSDTQYF.

The CDR3 sequence is CASSLQYGYTF. The CDR3 nucleotides read TGTGCCAGCAGTCTGCAGTATGGCTACACCTTC. The chain has TRBV12-3 or TRBV12-4 and TRBJ1-2; D is ambiguous. The CDR3 runs 11 residues. Trimming left V 5 bases short and J 5 bases short, with 6 bases between.

The CDR3 DNA follows: TGTGCCAGCAGCCCTACTAGCGGGGTCAAAAATGAGCAGTTCTTC. Its translation is CASSPTSGVKNEQFF. The rearrangement links TRBV3-1 (or the pseudogene TRBV3-2) to TRBJ2-1, with 10 bases that match TRBD2. This CDR3 region has 15 residues. Per germline, CDR1 LGHDT and CDR2 YNNKEL (reference sequence). V shed 4 bases and J 7 bases; nucleotides not matched to a gene: 7.

The CDR3 loop reads CASSVGDRGPQPQHF. CDR3 bases: TGTGCCAGCAGCGTAGGTGACAGGGGCCCCCAGCCCCAGCATTTT. The chain is built from TRBV9 and TRBJ1-5; 8 nucleotides line up with TRBD1. The V gene's germline CDR1 is SGDLS and CDR2 YYNGEE. The trim removed 0 bases at V and 7 bases at J, leaving 6 bases unmatched. This CDR3 region has 15 residues.